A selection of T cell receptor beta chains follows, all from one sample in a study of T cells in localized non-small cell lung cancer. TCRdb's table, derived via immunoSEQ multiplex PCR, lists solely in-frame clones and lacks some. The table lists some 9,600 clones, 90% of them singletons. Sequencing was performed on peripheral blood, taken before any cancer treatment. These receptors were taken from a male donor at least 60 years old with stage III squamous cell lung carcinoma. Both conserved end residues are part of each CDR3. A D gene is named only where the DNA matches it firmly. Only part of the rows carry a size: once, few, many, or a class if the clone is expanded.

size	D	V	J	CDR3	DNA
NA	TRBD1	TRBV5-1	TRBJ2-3	CASSLQGAGTDTQYF	TGCGCCAGCAGCTTACAGGGGGCGGGCACAGATACGCAGTATTTT
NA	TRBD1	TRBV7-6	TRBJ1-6	CASSRDRESYNSPLHF	TGTGCCAGCAGCCGGGACAGGGAATCCTATAATTCACCCCTCCACTTT
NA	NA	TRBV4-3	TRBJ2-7	CASSQGDGYEQYF	TGCGCCAGCAGCCAAGGGGACGGCTACGAGCAGTACTTC
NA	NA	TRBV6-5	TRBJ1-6	CASTFYRVHNSPLHF	TGTGCCAGCACCTTTTACAGGGTCCATAATTCACCCCTCCACTTT
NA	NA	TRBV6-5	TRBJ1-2	CASSNTINYGYTF	TGTGCCAGCAGCAATACAATTAACTATGGCTACACCTTC
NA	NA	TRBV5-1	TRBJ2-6	CASSFTGSSGANVLTF	TGCGCCAGCAGCTTTACAGGGAGCTCTGGGGCCAACGTCCTGACTTTC
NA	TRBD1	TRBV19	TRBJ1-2	CATRDRGKDGYTF	TGTGCCACCCGGGACAGGGGTAAGGATGGCTACACCTTC
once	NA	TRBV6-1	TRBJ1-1	CASSETVGEAFF	TGTGCCAGCAGTGAAACTGTAGGTGAAGCTTTCTTT
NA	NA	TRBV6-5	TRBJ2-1	CASSYRRTTYNEQFF	TGTGCCAGCAGTTACAGACGGACCACCTACAATGAGCAGTTCTTC
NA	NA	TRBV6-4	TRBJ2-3	CASSDGTSTDTQYF	TGTGCCAGCAGTGACGGGACTAGCACAGATACGCAGTATTTT
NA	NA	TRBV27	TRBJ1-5	CASSFGTNSNQPQHF	TGTGCCAGCAGTTTTGGGACAAATAGCAATCAGCCCCAGCATTTT
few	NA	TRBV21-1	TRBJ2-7	CASPRGSSSGGDYEQYF	TGTGCCAGCCCTAGGGGCTCGAGTAGCGGGGGGGACTACGAGCAGTACTTC
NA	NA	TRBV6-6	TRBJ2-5	CASSDSDSQETQYF	TGTGCCAGCAGTGATTCAGACAGTCAAGAGACCCAGTACTTC
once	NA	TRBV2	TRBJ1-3	CASSSGQHNSGNTIYF	TGTGCCAGCAGTAGTGGACAGCACAACTCTGGAAACACCATATATTTT
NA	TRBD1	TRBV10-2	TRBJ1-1	CASAGTANTEAFF	TGCGCCAGCGCCGGGACAGCGAACACTGAAGCTTTCTTT
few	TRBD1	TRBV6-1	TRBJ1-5	CASSGNRGINQPQHF	TGTGCCAGCAGTGGCAACAGGGGAATCAACCAGCCCCAGCATTTT
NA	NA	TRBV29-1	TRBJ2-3	CSGLDGKVTSTDTQYF	TGCAGCGGTTTGGACGGCAAGGTAACTAGCACAGATACGCAGTATTTT
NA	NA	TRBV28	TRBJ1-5	CASSYTNSNQPQHF	TGTGCCAGCAGTTACACGAATAGCAATCAGCCCCAGCATTTT
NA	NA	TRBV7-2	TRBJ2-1	CASSLGARLPNEQFF	TGTGCCAGCAGCTTAGGTGCGCGACTCCCTAATGAGCAGTTCTTC
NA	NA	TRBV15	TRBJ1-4	CATSRGGASNEKLFF	TGTGCCACCAGCAGAGGCGGGGCCTCTAATGAAAAACTGTTTTTT
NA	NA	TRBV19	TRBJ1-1	CASQRTNTEAFF	TGTGCCAGTCAGCGGACGAACACTGAAGCTTTCTTT
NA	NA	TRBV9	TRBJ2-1	CASSVLGGFENEQFF	TGTGCCAGCAGCGTATTGGGAGGATTTGAAAATGAGCAGTTCTTC